Listed below are T cell receptor beta chains from one sample, sequenced in a study of shared clonotypes between healthy human individuals. Method: immunoSEQ multiplex PCR; TCRdb's copy keeps in-frame clones and lacks some. Of millions of clones listed, just over 90% are singletons. The sequencing input was naive CD4+ T cells from PBMCs. These receptors originate from a man between 18 and 29 years old in good health. Some clones in this sample may be carry-over from other donors' samples. CDR3s include the opening cysteine and the closing phenylalanine or tryptophan. A D gene is named only where the DNA matches it firmly. Some rows mark clone size as missing; the rest say once, few, many or name a class of expanded clone.

TRBV14	NA	NA	TRBJ2-7	TGTGCCAGCAGCCCCGGGAGGGACAGGAAATCCTACGAGCAGTACTTC	CASSPGRDRKSYEQYF
TRBV14	TRBD2	once	TRBJ2-7	TGTGCCAGCAGCGAAGCGGGAGAAAGGTTCGAGCAGTACTTC	CASSEAGERFEQYF
TRBV18	NA	NA	TRBJ1-1	TGTGCCAGCTCGGGGGGTTTAGTCACTGAAGCTTTCTTT	CASSGGLVTEAFF
TRBV6-6	NA	NA	TRBJ2-3	TGTGCCAGCGCGGGAACAGATACGCAGTATTTT	CASAGTDTQYF
TRBV5-1	NA	NA	TRBJ1-1	TGCGCCAGCAGCTTTACAGGGATGAGGACTGAAGCTTTCTTT	CASSFTGMRTEAFF
TRBV9	TRBD1	NA	TRBJ1-1	TGTGCCAGCAGCGCGCATCGGGGGACAGGGGCCTTGATGAACACTGAAGCTTTCTTT	CASSAHRGTGALMNTEAFF
TRBV27	NA	NA	TRBJ2-3	TGTGCCAGCAGTTCCTTAGATACGCAGTATTTT	CASSSLDTQYF
TRBV27	NA	NA	TRBJ2-7	TGTGCCAGCAGGGGACGCCTCGAGCAGTACTTC	CASRGRLEQYF
TRBV30	NA	NA	TRBJ1-1	TGTGCCTGGAGTGAACAGTACACTGAAGCTTTCTTT	CAWSEQYTEAFF
TRBV7-8	NA	NA	TRBJ2-7	TGTGCCAGCAGCTTACAGGAGGGGTCCGAGCAGTACTTC	CASSLQEGSEQYF
TRBV29-1	NA	NA	TRBJ2-5	TGCAGCCACCAGCACCGAGAGACCCAGTACTTC	CSHQHRETQYF
TRBV7-9	TRBD2	NA	TRBJ2-7	TGTGCCAGCAGCTTAGCGACTAGCGGCGAGCAGTACTTC	CASSLATSGEQYF
TRBV5-6	NA	NA	TRBJ2-2	TGTGCCAGCAGCCCTTACACCGGGGAGCTGTTTTTT	CASSPYTGELFF
TRBV27	TRBD2	once	TRBJ2-7	TGTGCCAGCAGTTTTGAGAAGGGGAGGGCATCCTACGAGCAGTACTTC	CASSFEKGRASYEQYF
TRBV19	TRBD2	NA	TRBJ2-1	TGTGCCAGTAGCTCTTCTAGCGGGAGTTCCTACAATGAGCAGTTCTTC	CASSSSSGSSYNEQFF
TRBV18	NA	few	TRBJ1-5	TGTGCCAGCTCGCCCCAGTCCGGGGGAAGCAATCAGCCCCAGCATTTT	CASSPQSGGSNQPQHF
TRBV29-1	TRBD1	NA	TRBJ2-3	TGCAGCGTTGCGGGGACAGGGGTCAGCACAGATACGCAGTATTTT	CSVAGTGVSTDTQYF
TRBV18	TRBD1	NA	TRBJ1-2	TGTGCCAGCTCACCAAGGACAGGCCTATCCTATGGCTACACCTTC	CASSPRTGLSYGYTF
TRBV30	NA	NA	TRBJ1-2	TGTGCCTGGAGCCGCGGCGGTCATCTTGGAGGCTACACCTTC	CAWSRGGHLGGYTF
TRBV7-9	TRBD1	NA	TRBJ2-1	TGTGCCAGCAGCTTAGTGGGGACAGCCTACAATGAGCAGTTCTTC	CASSLVGTAYNEQFF
TRBV5-4	NA	NA	TRBJ1-2	TGTGCCAGCAGCTCGGCGCTTGGAGGGGAGGGCTATGGCTACACCTTC	CASSSALGGEGYGYTF
TRBV27	TRBD2	NA	TRBJ2-1	TGTGCCAGCAGTTCGACGAAGCGGGAGGGTTACAATGAGCAGTTCTTC	CASSSTKREGYNEQFF
TRBV21-1	NA	once	TRBJ1-2	TGTGCCAGCACAATCGGGGGGACAGGGTTGAAATCGCTTGGCTATGGCTACACCTTC	CASTIGGTGLKSLGYGYTF
TRBV28	NA	NA	TRBJ2-5	TGTGCCAGCAGCCGCCCTAACGTGGATAGGGGAAAAGAGACCCAGTACTTC	CASSRPNVDRGKETQYF